This TCR beta chain originates from a study of vaccination effects on CD4 cells after COVID-19. Background on the study: About 2 million PBMC were seeded per well and grown in the presence of roughly 9.3 IU/ml IL-2 and around 10 ug/ml peptides. General observations from the study: The study got few convalescent patients and did not collect any early post-infection timepoints.

Concerning this clone itself: The target antigen is unknown.

V shed 1 base and J shed 3 bases, with 10 bases lying between them. Germline V lookup: CDR1 SNHLY, CDR2 FYNNEI. CDR3 size: 15 residues. Here immunoSEQ multiplex PCR was the method, and the copy in TCRdb shows in-frame clones only, minus some. The sample consists of tens of thousands of clones, roughly four fifths of them appearing once. CD4+ T cells were isolated after about nine days of culture. Participants each got two BNT162b2 or mRNA-1273 vaccine doses. Vaccinated recipients, who were negative for nucleocapsid antibodies, had no history of SARS-CoV-2 infection. The sequence came from a human donor who received a COVID-19 vaccine. The chain joins TRBV2 to TRBJ2-1, with D hard to call. This specimen was CD4+ T cells from PBMCs cultured without peptide, taken after COVID-19 vaccination. This chain's CDR3 is CASSEGAINYNEQFF. The CDR3 nucleotides are TGTGCCAGCAGTGAAGGTGCCATCAACTACAATGAGCAGTTCTTC.